Listed below are T cell receptor beta chains from one sample, sequenced in a study of blood T cell repertoires in COVID-19. Data came from immunoSEQ multiplex PCR; TCRdb stores just in-frame clones and leaves some out. The data hold some 370,000 clones, with more than 70% observed a single time. The sample taken for sequencing was peripheral blood. These receptors were collected from a woman aged 30 to 39 with COVID-19, enrolled during active disease. CDR3s include the opening cysteine and the closing phenylalanine or tryptophan. Each record gives: V gene, clone size, D gene, J gene, CDR3 DNA, CDR3 protein. The D gene is left open where the match is weak. The size entry is marked missing in some rows and otherwise reads once, few, many or a size class.

v_call: TRBV28
clone_size: NA
d_call: NA
j_call: TRBJ2-7
cdr3_nt: TGTGCCAGCAGAGGACTGCGGGCCCTCTACGAGCAGTACTTC
cdr3_aa: CASRGLRALYEQYF

v_call: TRBV28
clone_size: NA
d_call: NA
j_call: TRBJ2-1
cdr3_nt: TGTGCCAGCAGTTCCTCGAGGCTAGCGCTGAGCTCCTACAATGAGCAGTTCTTC
cdr3_aa: CASSSSRLALSSYNEQFF

v_call: TRBV24-1
clone_size: NA
d_call: TRBD2
j_call: TRBJ2-1
cdr3_nt: TGTGCCACCAGTGATGTGGGGGACTATAACAATGAGCAGTTCTTC
cdr3_aa: CATSDVGDYNNEQFF

v_call: TRBV2
clone_size: few
d_call: NA
j_call: TRBJ2-5
cdr3_nt: TGTGCCAGCAGTGATAGGCAGGTGGTACGAGAGACCCAGTACTTC
cdr3_aa: CASSDRQVVRETQYF

v_call: TRBV10-1
clone_size: NA
d_call: TRBD2
j_call: TRBJ2-1
cdr3_nt: TGCGCCAGCAGCCCCGGACTAGCGGGGCAGTTCTTC
cdr3_aa: CASSPGLAGQFF

v_call: TRBV30
clone_size: NA
d_call: NA
j_call: TRBJ2-3
cdr3_nt: TGTGCCTGGAGTGTAGTGGCGGGAACTAGCACAGATACGCAGTATTTT
cdr3_aa: CAWSVVAGTSTDTQYF

v_call: TRBV3-1/TRBV3-2
clone_size: NA
d_call: NA
j_call: TRBJ2-1
cdr3_nt: TGTGCCAGCGGAAAACATGAGACTAGGAGAGTCTTC
cdr3_aa: CASGKHETRRVF

v_call: TRBV5-1
clone_size: NA
d_call: NA
j_call: TRBJ1-5
cdr3_nt: TGCGCCAGCAGCTTTCTTCCCGGTCAGCCCCAGCATTTT
cdr3_aa: CASSFLPGQPQHF

v_call: TRBV6-1
clone_size: NA
d_call: NA
j_call: TRBJ2-1
cdr3_nt: TGTGCCAGCAGTGAGTTAGCGGTTAGGAATGAGCAGTTCTTC
cdr3_aa: CASSELAVRNEQFF

v_call: TRBV7-2
clone_size: NA
d_call: TRBD1
j_call: TRBJ1-5
cdr3_nt: TGTGCCAGCAGTTTTGGACAGGGGGAAGGTCAGCCCCAGCATTTT
cdr3_aa: CASSFGQGEGQPQHF

v_call: TRBV10-3
clone_size: NA
d_call: NA
j_call: TRBJ1-5
cdr3_nt: TGTGCCATCAGTGAGTCGCCACAGGGTAGTCAGCCCCAGCATTTT
cdr3_aa: CAISESPQGSQPQHF

v_call: TRBV30
clone_size: once
d_call: NA
j_call: TRBJ2-2
cdr3_nt: TGTGCCTGGAGAAACAGACCGAACACCGGGGAGCTGTTTTTT
cdr3_aa: CAWRNRPNTGELFF

v_call: TRBV7-9
clone_size: NA
d_call: NA
j_call: TRBJ1-1
cdr3_nt: TGTGCCAGCAGCTGGGGCAAGAACACTGAAGCTTTCTTT
cdr3_aa: CASSWGKNTEAFF

v_call: TRBV2
clone_size: few
d_call: NA
j_call: TRBJ1-2
cdr3_nt: TGTGCCAGCAGTGAATGGGACACCCTGCGAGGCTACACCTTC
cdr3_aa: CASSEWDTLRGYTF

v_call: TRBV11-2
clone_size: NA
d_call: TRBD1
j_call: TRBJ2-7
cdr3_nt: TGTGCCAGCAGCTTAGGAGGGACAGCTATCTACGAGCAGTACTTC
cdr3_aa: CASSLGGTAIYEQYF

v_call: TRBV28
clone_size: NA
d_call: TRBD1
j_call: TRBJ2-5
cdr3_nt: TGTGCCAGCAGTTCCCGACAGGGGATTTTGGAGACCCAGTACTTC
cdr3_aa: CASSSRQGILETQYF

v_call: TRBV19
clone_size: NA
d_call: NA
j_call: TRBJ2-5
cdr3_nt: TGTGCCAGTAGTAAGGGACACGCCCAAGAGACCCAGTACTTC
cdr3_aa: CASSKGHAQETQYF

v_call: TRBV13
clone_size: NA
d_call: NA
j_call: TRBJ1-2
cdr3_nt: TGTGCCAGCAGCCCTGGGACTTCGTCCTATAACTATGGCTACACCTTC
cdr3_aa: CASSPGTSSYNYGYTF

v_call: TRBV9
clone_size: few
d_call: NA
j_call: TRBJ2-7
cdr3_nt: TGTGCCAGCAGCGTAGCTGCCACAGAGAATTACGAGCAGTACTTC
cdr3_aa: CASSVAATENYEQYF

v_call: TRBV19
clone_size: NA
d_call: NA
j_call: TRBJ2-3
cdr3_nt: TGTGCCAGTAGTAGCGGTTACACAGATACGCAGTATTTT
cdr3_aa: CASSSGYTDTQYF

v_call: TRBV7-9
clone_size: NA
d_call: TRBD1
j_call: TRBJ2-7
cdr3_nt: TGTGCCAGCAGCCGAGACAGGGTCGCCTACGAGCAGTACTTC
cdr3_aa: CASSRDRVAYEQYF

v_call: TRBV18
clone_size: NA
d_call: TRBD1
j_call: TRBJ2-7
cdr3_nt: TGTGCCAGCTCACCGGTGGCAGGGACAGGGGAGCAGTACTTC
cdr3_aa: CASSPVAGTGEQYF

v_call: TRBV5-6
clone_size: NA
d_call: TRBD1
j_call: TRBJ1-4
cdr3_nt: TGTGCCAGCAGCTTCATAGACAGGGGCGATGAAAAACTGTTTTTT
cdr3_aa: CASSFIDRGDEKLFF

v_call: TRBV11-2
clone_size: NA
d_call: TRBD1
j_call: TRBJ2-1
cdr3_nt: TGTGCCAGCAGCTTAGGCAGGGGGCGGTACAATGAGCAGTTCTTC
cdr3_aa: CASSLGRGRYNEQFF

v_call: TRBV7-6
clone_size: NA
d_call: NA
j_call: TRBJ1-1
cdr3_nt: TGTGCCAGCAGCTTCCCGATTGAGGGGGGGGATCATGAGAACACTGAAGCTTTCTTT
cdr3_aa: CASSFPIEGGDHENTEAFF

v_call: TRBV7-9
clone_size: NA
d_call: NA
j_call: TRBJ2-7
cdr3_nt: TGTGCCAGCAGCCCGCTCGGGCGGGGCTACGAGCAGTACTTC
cdr3_aa: CASSPLGRGYEQYF

v_call: TRBV5-4
clone_size: few
d_call: NA
j_call: TRBJ1-5
cdr3_nt: TGTGCCAGCAGCTTGGCCAGTCGGGTGGGTAATCAGCCCCAGCATTTT
cdr3_aa: CASSLASRVGNQPQHF